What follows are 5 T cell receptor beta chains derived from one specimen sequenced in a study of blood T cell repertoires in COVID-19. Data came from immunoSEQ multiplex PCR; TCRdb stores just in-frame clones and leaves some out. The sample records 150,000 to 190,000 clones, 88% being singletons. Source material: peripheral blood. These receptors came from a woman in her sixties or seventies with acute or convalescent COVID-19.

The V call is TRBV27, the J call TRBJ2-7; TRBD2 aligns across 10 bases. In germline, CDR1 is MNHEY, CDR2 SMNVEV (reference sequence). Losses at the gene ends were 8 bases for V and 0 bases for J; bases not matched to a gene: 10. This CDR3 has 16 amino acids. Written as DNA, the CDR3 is TGTGCCAGCGGCTCTAGCGGGGGCCTTAGCTCCTACGAGCAGTACTTC. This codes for CASGSSGGLSSYEQYF.

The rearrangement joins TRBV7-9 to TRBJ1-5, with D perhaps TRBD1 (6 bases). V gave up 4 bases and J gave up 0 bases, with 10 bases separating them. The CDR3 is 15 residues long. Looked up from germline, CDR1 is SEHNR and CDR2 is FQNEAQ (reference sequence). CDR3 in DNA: TGTGCCAGCAGCTCCGGGACAATTAGCAATCAGCCCCAGCATTTT. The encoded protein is CASSSGTISNQPQHF.

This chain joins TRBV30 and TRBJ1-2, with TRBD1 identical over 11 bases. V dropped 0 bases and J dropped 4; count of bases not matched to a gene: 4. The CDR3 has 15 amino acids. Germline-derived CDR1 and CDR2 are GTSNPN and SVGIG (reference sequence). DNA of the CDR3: TGTGCCTGGAGTGTACTGGGGACAGGGGGCTATGGCTACACCTTC. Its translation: CAWSVLGTGGYGYTF.

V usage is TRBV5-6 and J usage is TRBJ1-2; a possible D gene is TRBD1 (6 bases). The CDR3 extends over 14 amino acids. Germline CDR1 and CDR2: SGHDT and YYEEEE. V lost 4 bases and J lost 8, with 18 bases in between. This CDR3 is CASSATGNLRGYTF. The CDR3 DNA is TGTGCCAGCAGCGCCACAGGGAATCTGCGAGGCTACACCTTC.

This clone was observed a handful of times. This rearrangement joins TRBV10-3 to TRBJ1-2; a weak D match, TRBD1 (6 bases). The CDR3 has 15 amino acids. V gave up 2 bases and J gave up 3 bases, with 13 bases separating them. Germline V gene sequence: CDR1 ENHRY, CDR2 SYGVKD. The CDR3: CAISESEQGHYGYTF. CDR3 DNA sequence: TGTGCCATCAGTGAGAGCGAACAGGGTCACTATGGCTACACCTTC.